The TCR beta chain under discussion was sequenced for a study of metastatic and nonmetastatic thyroid tumors. TCRdb reanalyzed the PCR reads with MiXCR. The sample records approximately 20,000 clones, approximately 30% being singletons. About this clone: Mismatch with germline at one junction end may stem from a read error.

Treatment of any kind had been given to no patient before thyroid surgery. The sample comprised adjacent normal tissue. The clonotype comes from a female donor with papillary thyroid cancer or a benign thyroid nodule (not recorded which). Some clones in this sample may be carry-over from other donors' samples.

CDR3 DNA sequence: TGTGTCAGTAGTATCGGGGGAACTGGAAACACCATATATTTT. Translating it yields CVSSIGGTGNTIYF. The chain combines TRBV19 with TRBJ1-3, with a tentative D call TRBD1 (5 bases). CDR1 and CDR2 from the germline V gene are LNHDA and SQIVND (reference sequence). This CDR3 contains 14 residues. The variable domain in full, with the rest retrieved from reference TRBV19 and TRBJ1-3, is DGGITQSPKYLFRKEGQNVTLSCEQNLNHDAMYWYRQDPGQGLRLIYYSQIVNDFQKGDIAEGYSVSREKKESFPLTVTSAQKNPTAFYLCVSSIGGTGNTIYFGEGSWLTVV.